Shown below are 19 T cell receptor beta chains from a single sample sequenced in a study of somatic mutations in cytotoxic T cells in rheumatoid arthritis. The method was immunoSEQ multiplex PCR; TCRdb's version includes in-frame clones alone and lacks a portion of them. The data contain around 20,000 clones, approximately 71% of them singletons. Sequencing used CD8+ T cells sorted from blood. Every receptor here comes from an adult with rheumatoid arthritis.

V gene TRBV19 combines with J gene TRBJ1-4; D is unresolved. V shed 5 bases and J shed 0 bases, with 10 bases lying between them. From germline, CDR1 is LNHDA and CDR2 SQIVND (reference sequence). The CDR3 is made up of 15 amino acids. This chain's CDR3 is CASSPRKSTNEKLFF. Here the CDR3 DNA reads TGTGCCAGTAGTCCCCGGAAGTCAACTAATGAAAAACTGTTTTTT.

This clone was seen a single time. The chain employs TRBV27 and TRBJ2-5, with 7 bases matching TRBD1. CDR1 and CDR2 from the germline V gene are MNHEY and SMNVEV (reference sequence). With V trimmed by 2 bases and J by 5 bases, 8 bases remained unmatched. The CDR3 extends over 15 amino acids. The CDR3, as DNA: TGTGCCAGCAGTTTAAATCCCAGGGGGTTGGAGACCCAGTACTTC. Protein sequence: CASSLNPRGLETQYF.

By share, this clone ranks as medium-sized. The chain uses TRBV27 and TRBJ1-1; weak D call: TRBD1 (6 bases). The CDR3 has 15 amino acids. CDR1 is MNHEY and CDR2 is SMNVEV in the germline V gene (reference sequence). V lost 6 bases and J 6 bases, leaving 20 bases between the germline ends. This CDR3 reads CASSRPGGSKAEAFF. As DNA, the CDR3 is TGTGCCAGCAGCCGACCCGGGGGCTCGAAGGCTGAAGCTTTCTTT.

This sequence joins TRBV7-3 and TRBJ2-1; D is unresolved. Trimming removed 3 bases from V and 5 bases from J, with 8 bases in between. This CDR3 is built from 13 residues. CDR1 and CDR2 from the germline V gene are SGHTA and FQGTGA. The CDR3 region has the DNA TGTGCCAGCAGCTTCCCCCCCGACAATGAGCAGTTCTTC. This encodes CASSFPPDNEQFF.

The rearrangement links TRBV14 to TRBJ1-2; D remains unclear. Germline V gene lookup returns CDR1 SGHDN and CDR2 FVKESK. The length of the CDR3 is 14 residues. V lost 2 bases and J 4 bases, leaving 11 bases between the germline ends. The CDR3: CASSQSRDSYGYTF. CDR3 nucleotide sequence: TGTGCCAGCAGCCAAAGTCGGGATAGCTATGGCTACACCTTC. Together with reference TRBV14 and TRBJ1-2, the CDR3 gives the full variable domain: EAGVTQFPSHSVIEKGQTVTLRCDPISGHDNLYWYRRVMGKEIKFLLHFVKESKQDESGMPNNRFLAERTGGTYSTLKVQPAELEDSGVYFCASSQSRDSYGYTFGSGTRLTVV.

The V and J genes are TRBV4-1 and TRBJ1-6, with D possibly being TRBD1 (6 bases). This CDR3 has 16 amino acids. Trimming cost V 1 base and J 8 bases, with 15 bases left between them. Germline V gives CDR1 MGHRA, CDR2 YSYEKL. The CDR3 loop is CASSQGPTGMDSPLHF. CDR3 sequence (DNA): TGCGCCAGCAGCCAAGGGCCTACAGGGATGGATTCACCCCTCCACTTT.

This clone was seen once. The chain recombines TRBV28 with TRBJ2-7; 10 bases align to TRBD1. Losses at the gene ends were 2 bases for V and 5 bases for J; bases not matched to a gene: 6. This CDR3 is built from 15 residues. Germline V gene data show CDR1 as MDHEN and CDR2 as SYDVKM. In DNA form, the CDR3 reads TGTGCCAGCAGTTTAGTCGGGACAGGGGACGACGAGCAGTACTTC. Its translation is CASSLVGTGDDEQYF.

This clone showed up just a few times. This chain connects TRBV6-1 to TRBJ2-7, with a tentative D call TRBD1 (6 bases). The CDR3 length is 12 residues. Between the trimmed V and J ends, which lost 6 bases and 10 bases, there was a span of 16 bases. CDR1 is MNHNS and CDR2 is SASEGT in the germline V gene. CDR3 loop: CASRDGAGEQYF. The DNA of the CDR3 is TGTGCCAGCAGGGATGGGGCAGGGGAACAGTACTTC.

A few counts support this clone. The chain combines TRBV2 with TRBJ2-2; possibly TRBD1 for D (6 bases). V lost 1 base to trimming and J lost 5 bases, with 11 bases between them. The CDR3 is 15 amino acids. Per germline, CDR1 SNHLY and CDR2 FYNNEI. CDR3 amino acids: CASSEVGAWTGELFF. CDR3 bases: TGTGCCAGCAGTGAAGTGGGGGCGTGGACCGGGGAGCTGTTTTTT.

In its sample, this clone was seen once. This chain uses TRBV4-3 with TRBJ2-3, with a tentative D call TRBD2 (5 bases). The V and J ends lost 0 bases and 0 bases respectively, with 13 bases between them. There are 17 residues in the CDR3. Germline loops: CDR1 LGHNA, CDR2 YSLEER. CDR3 sequence (DNA): TGCGCCAGCAGCCAAGATCCCCCGGGGTCTAGCACAGATACGCAGTATTTT. Translation: CASSQDPPGSSTDTQYF.

This chain joins TRBV19 and TRBJ2-7; TRBD1 agrees at 7 bases. Germline V gene lookup returns CDR1 LNHDA and CDR2 SQIVND (reference sequence). The CDR3 totals 13 residues. The ends lost 5 bases at V and 2 bases at J; junction bases unmatched: 3. In nucleotides, the CDR3 is TGTGCCAGTAGTTTTGGACAGGCCTACGAGCAGTACTTC. Amino acids: CASSFGQAYEQYF.

In regard to this clone: One end of the junction fails to match germline, which may point to a read error. The chain is built from TRBV13 and TRBJ2-1, with TRBD2 matching 10 bases. Germline V gene sequence: CDR1 PRHDT, CDR2 FYEKMQ (reference sequence). The CDR3 is 16 residues long. The CDR3 is CASTLSGTSAYNEQFF. The CDR3 bases are TGTGCCAGCACCTTATCCGGGACTAGCGCCTACAATGAGCAGTTCTTC. Filled out from reference TRBV13 and TRBJ2-1, the complete variable domain reads AAGVIQSPRHLIKEKRETATLKCYPIPRHDTVYWYQQGPGQDPQFLISFYEKMQSDKGSIPDRFSAQQFSDYHSELNMSSLELGDSALYFCASTLSGTSAYNEQFFGPGTRLTVL.

The rearrangement uses TRBV5-1 and TRBJ2-7; D might be TRBD2 (7 bases). The V gene's germline CDR1 is SGHRS and CDR2 YFSETQ. Trimming took off 2 bases at V and 5 bases at J, with 11 bases between the two ends. The CDR3 runs 13 residues. The CDR3 reads CASSFTGGHEQYF. As DNA, the CDR3 is TGCGCCAGCAGCTTCACGGGGGGCCACGAGCAGTACTTC.

The chain links TRBV11-2 to TRBJ2-7, with 14 bases lining up with TRBD2. Germline assignment: CDR1 SGHAT and CDR2 FQNNGV. V was clipped by 5 bases and J by 2 bases; unmatched bases: 5. The CDR3 contains 16 residues. CDR3 nucleotides: TGTGCCAGCAGCCCGCCGGGACTAGCGGGAGCCTACGAGCAGTACTTC. Its translation is CASSPPGLAGAYEQYF.

This clone was detected only a few times. This chain connects TRBV4-1 to TRBJ2-7; D gene ambiguous. V lost 1 base, J lost 0 bases, and 7 bases lay in between. The V gene's germline CDR1 is MGHRA and CDR2 YSYEKL. The CDR3 length is 14 residues. Written as DNA, the CDR3 is TGCGCCAGCAGCCAAGGTGATTACTCCTACGAGCAGTACTTC. Translated: CASSQGDYSYEQYF.

V and J are TRBV11-3 and TRBJ2-2; D may be TRBD2 (5 bases). This CDR3 spans 12 amino acids. The germline gives CDR1 SGHNT, CDR2 YENEEA. Trimming cost V 5 bases and J 7 bases, with 8 bases left between them. The DNA for the CDR3 is TGTGCCAGCAGCCAAGAGGGCGGGGAGCTGTTTTTT. Translating gives CASSQEGGELFF.

This clone showed up just once. The chain has TRBV27 and TRBJ1-2; TRBD1 matches 11 bases. Germline CDR1 reads MNHEY; CDR2 reads SMNVEV (reference sequence). With V trimmed by 0 bases and J by 6 bases, 3 bases remained unmatched. The CDR3 extends over 15 amino acids. The CDR3 region is CASSLSRTGGHGYTF. The CDR3 bases are TGTGCCAGCAGTTTATCCAGGACAGGGGGCCATGGCTACACCTTC.

This clone has just a few counts. This chain connects TRBV7-9 to TRBJ2-7; D is unclear. V shed 5 bases and J shed 7 bases, with 9 bases lying between them. The CDR3 extends over 11 amino acids. Germline CDR1 reads SEHNR; CDR2 reads FQNEAQ (reference sequence). CDR3 DNA: TGTGCCAGCAGCCCCGGTTTAGAGCAGTACTTC. Protein sequence: CASSPGLEQYF. The complete variable domain, with remaining parts taken from reference TRBV7-9 and TRBJ2-7, reads DTGVSQNPRHKITKRGQNVTFRCDPISEHNRLYWYRQTLGQGPEFLTYFQNEAQLEKSRLLSDRFSAERPKGSFSTLEIQRTEQGDSAMYLCASSPGLEQYFGPGTRLTVT.

The gene calls are TRBV9 and TRBJ2-2; 8 bases align to TRBD2. Germline CDR1 reads SGDLS; CDR2 reads YYNGEE. The CDR3 consists of 15 residues. V was pared by 1 base and J by 7 bases, with 6 bases of the junction left unmatched. CDR3: CASSVYGGAGGELFF. CDR3 in DNA: TGTGCCAGCAGCGTATACGGGGGGGCCGGCGGGGAGCTGTTTTTT.